This is a list of T cell receptor beta chains from one sample in a study of blood T cells in healthy people across ages. TCRdb used MiXCR to reprocess the 5' RACE reads, holding one entry per CDR3 protein. The sample shows approximately 800,000 distinct CDR3 sequences, approximately 25% of them seen only once. This sample was also put to use in a study of T cells of mothers and their children.

The sequencing sample was made of blood. Receptors were obtained from a boy aged 5 to 17 in good health. CDR3s include the opening cysteine and the closing phenylalanine or tryptophan. Fields, in order: V gene, clone size, CDR3 length, D gene, J gene, CDR3 DNA, CDR3 protein. The D gene is left open where the match is weak. Some rows have no size entry. The others give once, few or many, or a class for an expanded clone.

TRBV29-1	NA	13	NA	TRBJ2-3	TGCAGCGTTGGACAGGCCTACACAGATACGCAGTATTTT	CSVGQAYTDTQYF
TRBV24-1	few	12	TRBD1	TRBJ1-1	TGTGCCACCAGCGACAGGGGCACTGAAGCTTTCTTT	CATSDRGTEAFF
TRBV10-3	NA	15	NA	TRBJ1-5	TGTGCCATCAGTGAGGACACCACCTGGAATCAGCCCCAGCATTTT	CAISEDTTWNQPQHF
TRBV3-1	NA	14	TRBD2	TRBJ2-1	TGTGCCAGCAGCCAGCCCGGGGGGGCAGGGGAGCAGTTCTTC	CASSQPGGAGEQFF
TRBV4-3	few	16	NA	TRBJ1-6	TGCGCCAGCAGCCAAGATTGGGTGGTGGGCGATTCACCCCTCCACTTT	CASSQDWVVGDSPLHF
TRBV28	few	18	TRBD2	TRBJ2-7	TGTGCCAGCAGTTTGCTGGGACTAGCGGGAGTTAACTCCTACGAGCAGTACTTC	CASSLLGLAGVNSYEQYF
TRBV7-2	NA	13	NA	TRBJ1-1	TGTGCCAGCAGACAGCGGGAGACCGGAGAAGCTTTCTTT	CASRQRETGEAFF
TRBV30	few	12	NA	TRBJ1-2	TGTGCCTTCGGAGGGGAGGGCTATGGCTACACCTTC	CAFGGEGYGYTF
TRBV29-1	NA	14	NA	TRBJ1-2	TGCAGCGTTGAGGTTCCGGGAAGGGACTATGGCTACACCTTC	CSVEVPGRDYGYTF
TRBV20-1	few	15	NA	TRBJ1-6	TGCAGTGCTAGAGAACAGGGATTCCATAATTCACCCCTCCACTTT	CSAREQGFHNSPLHF
TRBV15	NA	18	TRBD2	TRBJ2-5	TGTGCCACCAGCAGAGGGGGACTAGCGGGAGGTGAGAGCGAGACCCAGTACTTC	CATSRGGLAGGESETQYF
TRBV5-1	few	16	TRBD1	TRBJ2-1	TGCGCCAGCAGCTTGGTGGTAGGGACAGGGTACAATGAGCAGTTCTTC	CASSLVVGTGYNEQFF
TRBV29-1	few	18	TRBD2	TRBJ2-6	TGCAGCGTTGAACCATTAGCGGGAGGCCTCTCTGGGGCCAACGTCCTGACTTTC	CSVEPLAGGLSGANVLTF
TRBV10-3	NA	14	TRBD1	TRBJ2-3	TGTGCCATCAGCCGGACAGGGACCGAAGATACGCAGTATTTT	CAISRTGTEDTQYF
TRBV29-1	few	16	NA	TRBJ2-1	TGCAGCGTTGTAAGCGCGACGGGGGACTCCTACAATGAGCAGTTCTTC	CSVVSATGDSYNEQFF
TRBV25-1	NA	13	NA	TRBJ1-2	TGTGCCAGCAGTGAGGGCGGATGGTATGGCTACACCTTC	CASSEGGWYGYTF
TRBV14	NA	15	NA	TRBJ1-6	TGTGCCAGCAGCCCGAGTGAGGGTCTCAATTCACCCCTCCACTTT	CASSPSEGLNSPLHF
TRBV7-2	few	15	NA	TRBJ1-2	TGTGCCAGCAGCCCGAGCGCCGCGACTAATGGAGGGGACACCTTC	CASSPSAATNGGDTF
TRBV4-2	few	16	TRBD2	TRBJ2-7	TGTGCCAGCAGCTTGTTGCCGGGACTAGCGGTGGATGAGCAGTACTTC	CASSLLPGLAVDEQYF
TRBV7-3	NA	16	NA	TRBJ1-1	TGTGCCAGCAGCCCCCTCGGCGGGCCCGTGAACACTGAAGCTTTCTTT	CASSPLGGPVNTEAFF
TRBV7-7	once	13	NA	TRBJ2-3	TGTGCTAGCAGCTTCACGGTCACAGATACGCAGTATTTT	CASSFTVTDTQYF
TRBV7-2	NA	16	TRBD1	TRBJ2-1	TGTGCCAGCAGCGGACGAGGGACAGGGCGTCGCAATGAGCAGTTCTTC	CASSGRGTGRRNEQFF
TRBV28	NA	13	NA	TRBJ2-5	TGTGCCAGCAATAAGGGCAACCAAGAGACCCAGTACTTC	CASNKGNQETQYF
TRBV12-3/TRBV12-4	once	15	NA	TRBJ1-6	TGTGCCAGCAGTTTAGGGACAGCCGAGGGGTCCACCCTCCACTTT	CASSLGTAEGSTLHF
TRBV4-3	few	14	NA	TRBJ1-2	TGCGCCAGCAGCCAAGATGGGGGCGACTATGGCTACACCTTC	CASSQDGGDYGYTF
TRBV5-1	few	14	NA	TRBJ1-1	TGCGCCAGCAGCTCTCACGGGGGGAACACTGAAGCTTTCTTT	CASSSHGGNTEAFF
TRBV6-4	once	14	NA	TRBJ1-1	TGTGCCAGCAGCGAAACAGGGTACGGCACTGAAGCTTTCTTT	CASSETGYGTEAFF
TRBV14	NA	15	NA	TRBJ1-4	TGTGCCAGCAGCGAAACGGGAGCAACGGGGGAAGAACTGTTTTTT	CASSETGATGEELFF